These 24 T cell receptor beta chains were all obtained from the same sample, sequenced in a study of T cells after posttransplantation cyclophosphamide. Libraries were prepared by immunoSEQ multiplex PCR; TCRdb keeps only in-frame clonotypes and omits some of them. The sample shows tens of thousands of clones, just over 85% of them seen only once. Sequencing was done on a sample of PBMCs. All receptors come from a man aged 30-40 years with a blood cancer, CMV-positive, and with a related stem cell donor.

This clone was observed a single time. The rearrangement uses TRBV11-2 and TRBJ1-2, with 8 bases fitting TRBD1. V was clipped by 5 bases and J by 7 bases; unmatched bases: 15. Germline values: CDR1 SGHAT, CDR2 FQNNGV. This CDR3 contains 16 residues. The CDR3 sequence is CASSPGGTGFFGGYTF. CDR3 DNA: TGTGCCAGCAGCCCGGGTGGGACAGGATTTTTCGGTGGCTACACCTTC.

This clone has a handful of counts. V gene TRBV2 combines with J gene TRBJ2-2, with 8 bases fitting TRBD1. CDR1 is SNHLY and CDR2 is FYNNEI in the germline V gene. The CDR3 spans 16 residues. Trimming removed 6 bases from V and 2 bases from J; junction bases left unmatched: 8. This chain's CDR3 is CASRRTGGLNTGELFF. The DNA of the CDR3 is TGTGCCAGCAGGCGCACAGGGGGTCTAAACACCGGGGAGCTGTTTTTT.

The chain is built from TRBV5-1 and TRBJ2-5; possibly TRBD2 for D (6 bases). CDR1 is SGHRS, CDR2 YFSETQ, per germline. V lost 1 base to trimming and J lost 0 bases, with 10 bases between them. The CDR3 contains 15 residues. CDR3 protein: CASSLKVADQETQYF. CDR3 nucleotide sequence: TGCGCCAGCAGCTTGAAGGTAGCGGACCAAGAGACCCAGTACTTC. Supplemented by reference TRBV5-1 and TRBJ2-5, the full variable domain reads KAGVTQTPRYLIKTRGQQVTLSCSPISGHRSVSWYQQTPGQGLQFLFEYFSETQRNKGNFPGRFSGRQFSNSRSEMNVSTLELGDSALYLCASSLKVADQETQYFGPGTRLLVL.

This clone has a handful of counts. The chain has TRBV28 and TRBJ2-1; 10 bases line up with TRBD2. Trimming removed 3 bases from V and 2 bases from J; junction bases left unmatched: 1. Germline CDR1 reads MDHEN; CDR2 reads SYDVKM. The CDR3 spans 15 residues. CDR3 protein: CASSLGTSAYNEQFF. Written as DNA, the CDR3 is TGTGCCAGCAGTTTGGGGACTAGCGCCTACAATGAGCAGTTCTTC.

The chain employs TRBV19 and TRBJ1-4, with 12 bases lining up with TRBD1. The germline V gene has CDR1 LNHDA and CDR2 SQIVND (reference sequence). J was trimmed by 2 bases and V by 9 bases; bases with no gene match: 4. This CDR3 region has 15 residues. CDR3 nucleotides: TGTGCCAGGCGGGACAGGGGGCTCACTAATGAAAAACTGTTTTTT. It codes for CARRDRGLTNEKLFF.

J is TRBJ1-2 and V is TRBV13; 10 bases line up with TRBD1. J was trimmed by 7 bases and V by 5 bases; bases with no gene match: 10. Germline V CDR1 and CDR2: PRHDT, FYEKMQ (reference sequence). The CDR3 covers 15 residues. CDR3 sequence: CASSLWGQGWGGYTF. In DNA, the CDR3 is TGTGCCAGCAGCCTGTGGGGACAGGGGTGGGGTGGCTACACCTTC.

The J gene is TRBJ2-5, the V gene TRBV6-5, with a possible D match to TRBD2 (5 bases). The CDR3 covers 13 residues. V was trimmed by 4 bases and J by 0 bases, leaving 6 bases between them. Germline CDR1 MNHEY, CDR2 SVGAGI. CDR3 in amino acids: CASSSGDQETQYF. CDR3 nucleotides: TGTGCCAGCAGTTCCGGGGACCAAGAGACCCAGTACTTC.

CDR3 bases: TGTGCCAGCAGCCGGCCAGGACAGGTCTCCTACGAGCAGTACTTC. This translates into CASSRPGQVSYEQYF. V and J are TRBV5-6 and TRBJ2-5; 7 bases map to TRBD1. The DNA end lines up better with TRBJ2-7; the J call may be wrong. Germline V CDR1 and CDR2: SGHDT, YYEEEE. This CDR3 is 15 amino acids long.

The V and J genes are TRBV19 and TRBJ2-5, with D tentatively TRBD2 (5 bases). The CDR3 runs to 14 residues. The V end was cut by 5 bases, the J end by 4 bases, with 14 bases between. Looked up from germline, CDR1 is LNHDA and CDR2 is SQIVND (reference sequence). The CDR3 is CASSGLGWGETQYF. Here the CDR3 DNA reads TGTGCCAGTAGTGGACTCGGCTGGGGAGAGACCCAGTACTTC.

The V call is TRBV5-8, the J call TRBJ1-4, with 7 nucleotides matching TRBD1. The trim removed 7 bases at V and 7 bases at J, leaving 13 bases unmatched. Germline CDR1 reads SGHTS; CDR2 reads YDEGEE. The CDR3 loop spans 15 amino acids. CDR3 amino acids: CASFRAGTAFEKLFF. The CDR3 DNA reads as TGTGCCAGCTTTCGCGCCGGGACAGCTTTTGAAAAACTGTTTTTT.

This sequence joins TRBV5-1 and TRBJ1-5, with 9 bases matching TRBD1. In germline, CDR1 is SGHRS, CDR2 YFSETQ. The CDR3 sequence is 15 residues long. Trimming took 4 bases from V and 4 from J; bases not matched to a gene: 6. The CDR3 DNA reads as TGCGCCAGCAGCCCTGGCGGACAGGGGAATCAGCCCCAGCATTTT. Translation gives CASSPGGQGNQPQHF. Full variable domain (rest looked up from reference TRBV5-1 and TRBJ1-5): KAGVTQTPRYLIKTRGQQVTLSCSPISGHRSVSWYQQTPGQGLQFLFEYFSETQRNKGNFPGRFSGRQFSNSRSEMNVSTLELGDSALYLCASSPGGQGNQPQHFGDGTRLSIL.

This chain joins TRBV27 and TRBJ1-1, with 10 bases identical to TRBD1. The CDR3 extends over 15 amino acids. Germline CDR1 is MNHEY and CDR2 is SMNVEV (reference sequence). J was trimmed by 4 bases and V by 5 bases; bases with no gene match: 7. The CDR3 bases are TGTGCCAGCAGTACCCGGGACAGGGGTTCCACTGAAGCTTTCTTT. As protein: CASSTRDRGSTEAFF.

A note on this clone: Relative to the germline gene, one junction end is altered; a read error may explain this. The rearrangement links TRBV5-4 to TRBJ2-7; TRBD1 agrees at 10 bases. CDR1 and CDR2 (germline): SGHNT, YYREEE (reference sequence). The CDR3 has 12 residues. The CDR3: CASSLGMGTGVF. In DNA, the CDR3 is TGTGCCAGCAGCTTGGGTATGGGGACAGGGGTTTTC.

This chain joins TRBV6-5 and TRBJ1-1; D is undetermined. The length of the CDR3 is 14 residues. The germline gives CDR1 MNHEY, CDR2 SVGAGI. Trimming stripped 4 bases from V and 4 bases from J, with 13 bases between. CDR3 bases: TGTGCCAGCAGTTCTTCCTCCGGGATCACTGAAGCTTTCTTT. Protein product: CASSSSSGITEAFF.

This clone was seen once. The V call is TRBV14, the J call TRBJ1-3; D not resolved. V gave up 2 bases and J gave up 4 bases, with 6 bases separating them. The CDR3 is 13 amino acids. Germline V lookup: CDR1 SGHDN, CDR2 FVKESK. The CDR3 nucleotides read TGTGCCAGCAGCCAAAGTGGCGGAAACACCATATATTTT. This gives the protein CASSQSGGNTIYF. The complete variable domain, with remaining parts taken from reference TRBV14 and TRBJ1-3, reads EAGVTQFPSHSVIEKGQTVTLRCDPISGHDNLYWYRRVMGKEIKFLLHFVKESKQDESGMPNNRFLAERTGGTYSTLKVQPAELEDSGVYFCASSQSGGNTIYFGEGSWLTVV.

This clone was recorded a few times. V is TRBV18 and J is TRBJ1-1; D possibly corresponds to TRBD1 (5 bases). Germline CDR1 is KGHSH and CDR2 is LQKENI. The CDR3 totals 11 residues. Between the trimmed V and J ends, which lost 8 bases and 8 bases, there was a span of 12 bases. DNA for the CDR3: TGTGCCAGCCTCAAGGAGGGGGAAGCTTTCTTT. Residues: CASLKEGEAFF. The entire variable domain, with the rest obtained from reference TRBV18 and TRBJ1-1, is as follows: NAGVMQNPRHLVRRRGQEARLRCSPMKGHSHVYWYRQLPEEGLKFMVYLQKENIIDESGMPKERFSAEFPKEGPSILRIQQVVRGDSAAYFCASLKEGEAFFGQGTRLTVV.

CDR3 loop: CASSLFGQGASLNTGELFF. The CDR3 DNA reads TGTGCCAGCAGCTTGTTCGGACAGGGGGCGTCCCTGAACACCGGGGAGCTGTTTTTT. The chain couples TRBV5-8 to TRBJ2-2; 11 bases align to TRBD1. CDR1 is SGHTS and CDR2 is YDEGEE in the germline V gene. This CDR3 comprises 19 residues. V was clipped by 1 base and J by 1 base; unmatched bases: 9.

This chain connects TRBV11-2 to TRBJ2-3; perhaps TRBD2 as D (6 bases). Trimming stripped 2 bases from V and 4 bases from J, with 22 bases between. The CDR3 runs to 18 residues. Germline loops: CDR1 SGHAT, CDR2 FQNNGV. CDR3 bases: TGTGCCAGCAGCTTAAGGCGGGGTGGGCGAAGAGAGCCAGATACGCAGTATTTT. This translates into CASSLRRGGRREPDTQYF.

The DNA of the CDR3 is TGTGCCAGCAGCCCACCAGCGCAAGAGACCCAGTACTTC. Translating gives CASSPPAQETQYF. V is TRBV4-2 and J is TRBJ2-5; D remains unclear. With 4 bases removed from V and 2 bases from J, the gap between germline ends came to 8 bases. Germline V gives CDR1 LGHNA, CDR2 YNFKEQ. The CDR3 length is 13 residues.

The V gene is TRBV19, the J gene TRBJ2-3; D is perhaps TRBD1 (6 bases). V lost 4 bases and J lost 3, with 11 bases in between. The CDR3 spans 14 residues. Germline V CDR1 and CDR2: LNHDA, SQIVND (reference sequence). CDR3 amino acids: CASSNWGPTDTQYF. The CDR3 DNA reads TGTGCCAGTAGTAACTGGGGGCCGACAGATACGCAGTATTTT.

This chain uses TRBV5-1 with TRBJ2-1; D possibly corresponds to TRBD2 (5 bases). Germline loops: CDR1 SGHRS, CDR2 YFSETQ. Trimming stripped 3 bases from V and 8 bases from J, with 15 bases between. The CDR3 covers 14 residues. CDR3 DNA sequence: TGCGCCAGCAGCTCCGGACTCCCGAGTGATGAGCAGTTCTTC. Its translation: CASSSGLPSDEQFF.

V and J are TRBV11-3 and TRBJ2-3, with TRBD2 as a possible D gene (6 bases). From germline, CDR1 is SGHNT and CDR2 YENEEA. V lost 5 bases to trimming and J lost 2 bases, with 17 bases between them. The CDR3 sequence is 16 residues long. CDR3 protein: CASSLSLEGPTDTQYF. The CDR3 DNA is TGTGCCAGCAGCCTCTCCTTGGAGGGACCCACAGATACGCAGTATTTT.

This chain joins TRBV30 and TRBJ1-1, with D unresolved. The germline V gene encodes CDR1 GTSNPN and CDR2 SVGIG (reference sequence). The ends were cut back, 3 bases at V and 1 base at J, with 9 bases in the middle. CDR3 length equals 13 residues. The CDR3 region has the DNA TGTGCCTGGAGGGAGACGAAGAACACTGAAGCTTTCTTT. This gives the protein CAWRETKNTEAFF.

The chain joins TRBV5-4 to TRBJ2-1; the D gene is possibly TRBD2 (5 bases). V lost 4 bases and J 7 bases, leaving 15 bases between the germline ends. In germline, CDR1 is SGHNT, CDR2 YYREEE (reference sequence). The CDR3 contains 14 residues. The CDR3: CASSPSGAVNEQFF. The CDR3 nucleotides read TGTGCCAGCAGCCCGAGCGGAGCCGTTAATGAGCAGTTCTTC.